This T cell receptor (beta chain) was captured by sequencing in a study of cytomegalovirus exposure and HLA in healthy donors. PCR involved 60 Vbeta and 13 Jbeta primers. Only in-frame clones appear in the TCRdb table, and some are missing; sequencing was by immunoSEQ multiplex PCR. The table shows some 180,000 clones, with around 78% occurring only once. CDR3 length: 13 amino acids. Looked up from germline, CDR1 is WSHSY and CDR2 is SAAADI. V lost 10 bases to trimming and J lost 2 bases; unmatched junction nucleotides: 6. This sequence originates from a woman aged 25 to 39 in good health and CMV-seropositive. The sample taken for sequencing was PBMCs. V usage is TRBV10-2 and J usage is TRBJ2-7, with 9 nucleotides matching TRBD2. The CDR3 DNA sequence: TGCGCCACAAAGCGGGGGGCAACCTACGAGCAGTACTTC. It codes for CATKRGATYEQYF.